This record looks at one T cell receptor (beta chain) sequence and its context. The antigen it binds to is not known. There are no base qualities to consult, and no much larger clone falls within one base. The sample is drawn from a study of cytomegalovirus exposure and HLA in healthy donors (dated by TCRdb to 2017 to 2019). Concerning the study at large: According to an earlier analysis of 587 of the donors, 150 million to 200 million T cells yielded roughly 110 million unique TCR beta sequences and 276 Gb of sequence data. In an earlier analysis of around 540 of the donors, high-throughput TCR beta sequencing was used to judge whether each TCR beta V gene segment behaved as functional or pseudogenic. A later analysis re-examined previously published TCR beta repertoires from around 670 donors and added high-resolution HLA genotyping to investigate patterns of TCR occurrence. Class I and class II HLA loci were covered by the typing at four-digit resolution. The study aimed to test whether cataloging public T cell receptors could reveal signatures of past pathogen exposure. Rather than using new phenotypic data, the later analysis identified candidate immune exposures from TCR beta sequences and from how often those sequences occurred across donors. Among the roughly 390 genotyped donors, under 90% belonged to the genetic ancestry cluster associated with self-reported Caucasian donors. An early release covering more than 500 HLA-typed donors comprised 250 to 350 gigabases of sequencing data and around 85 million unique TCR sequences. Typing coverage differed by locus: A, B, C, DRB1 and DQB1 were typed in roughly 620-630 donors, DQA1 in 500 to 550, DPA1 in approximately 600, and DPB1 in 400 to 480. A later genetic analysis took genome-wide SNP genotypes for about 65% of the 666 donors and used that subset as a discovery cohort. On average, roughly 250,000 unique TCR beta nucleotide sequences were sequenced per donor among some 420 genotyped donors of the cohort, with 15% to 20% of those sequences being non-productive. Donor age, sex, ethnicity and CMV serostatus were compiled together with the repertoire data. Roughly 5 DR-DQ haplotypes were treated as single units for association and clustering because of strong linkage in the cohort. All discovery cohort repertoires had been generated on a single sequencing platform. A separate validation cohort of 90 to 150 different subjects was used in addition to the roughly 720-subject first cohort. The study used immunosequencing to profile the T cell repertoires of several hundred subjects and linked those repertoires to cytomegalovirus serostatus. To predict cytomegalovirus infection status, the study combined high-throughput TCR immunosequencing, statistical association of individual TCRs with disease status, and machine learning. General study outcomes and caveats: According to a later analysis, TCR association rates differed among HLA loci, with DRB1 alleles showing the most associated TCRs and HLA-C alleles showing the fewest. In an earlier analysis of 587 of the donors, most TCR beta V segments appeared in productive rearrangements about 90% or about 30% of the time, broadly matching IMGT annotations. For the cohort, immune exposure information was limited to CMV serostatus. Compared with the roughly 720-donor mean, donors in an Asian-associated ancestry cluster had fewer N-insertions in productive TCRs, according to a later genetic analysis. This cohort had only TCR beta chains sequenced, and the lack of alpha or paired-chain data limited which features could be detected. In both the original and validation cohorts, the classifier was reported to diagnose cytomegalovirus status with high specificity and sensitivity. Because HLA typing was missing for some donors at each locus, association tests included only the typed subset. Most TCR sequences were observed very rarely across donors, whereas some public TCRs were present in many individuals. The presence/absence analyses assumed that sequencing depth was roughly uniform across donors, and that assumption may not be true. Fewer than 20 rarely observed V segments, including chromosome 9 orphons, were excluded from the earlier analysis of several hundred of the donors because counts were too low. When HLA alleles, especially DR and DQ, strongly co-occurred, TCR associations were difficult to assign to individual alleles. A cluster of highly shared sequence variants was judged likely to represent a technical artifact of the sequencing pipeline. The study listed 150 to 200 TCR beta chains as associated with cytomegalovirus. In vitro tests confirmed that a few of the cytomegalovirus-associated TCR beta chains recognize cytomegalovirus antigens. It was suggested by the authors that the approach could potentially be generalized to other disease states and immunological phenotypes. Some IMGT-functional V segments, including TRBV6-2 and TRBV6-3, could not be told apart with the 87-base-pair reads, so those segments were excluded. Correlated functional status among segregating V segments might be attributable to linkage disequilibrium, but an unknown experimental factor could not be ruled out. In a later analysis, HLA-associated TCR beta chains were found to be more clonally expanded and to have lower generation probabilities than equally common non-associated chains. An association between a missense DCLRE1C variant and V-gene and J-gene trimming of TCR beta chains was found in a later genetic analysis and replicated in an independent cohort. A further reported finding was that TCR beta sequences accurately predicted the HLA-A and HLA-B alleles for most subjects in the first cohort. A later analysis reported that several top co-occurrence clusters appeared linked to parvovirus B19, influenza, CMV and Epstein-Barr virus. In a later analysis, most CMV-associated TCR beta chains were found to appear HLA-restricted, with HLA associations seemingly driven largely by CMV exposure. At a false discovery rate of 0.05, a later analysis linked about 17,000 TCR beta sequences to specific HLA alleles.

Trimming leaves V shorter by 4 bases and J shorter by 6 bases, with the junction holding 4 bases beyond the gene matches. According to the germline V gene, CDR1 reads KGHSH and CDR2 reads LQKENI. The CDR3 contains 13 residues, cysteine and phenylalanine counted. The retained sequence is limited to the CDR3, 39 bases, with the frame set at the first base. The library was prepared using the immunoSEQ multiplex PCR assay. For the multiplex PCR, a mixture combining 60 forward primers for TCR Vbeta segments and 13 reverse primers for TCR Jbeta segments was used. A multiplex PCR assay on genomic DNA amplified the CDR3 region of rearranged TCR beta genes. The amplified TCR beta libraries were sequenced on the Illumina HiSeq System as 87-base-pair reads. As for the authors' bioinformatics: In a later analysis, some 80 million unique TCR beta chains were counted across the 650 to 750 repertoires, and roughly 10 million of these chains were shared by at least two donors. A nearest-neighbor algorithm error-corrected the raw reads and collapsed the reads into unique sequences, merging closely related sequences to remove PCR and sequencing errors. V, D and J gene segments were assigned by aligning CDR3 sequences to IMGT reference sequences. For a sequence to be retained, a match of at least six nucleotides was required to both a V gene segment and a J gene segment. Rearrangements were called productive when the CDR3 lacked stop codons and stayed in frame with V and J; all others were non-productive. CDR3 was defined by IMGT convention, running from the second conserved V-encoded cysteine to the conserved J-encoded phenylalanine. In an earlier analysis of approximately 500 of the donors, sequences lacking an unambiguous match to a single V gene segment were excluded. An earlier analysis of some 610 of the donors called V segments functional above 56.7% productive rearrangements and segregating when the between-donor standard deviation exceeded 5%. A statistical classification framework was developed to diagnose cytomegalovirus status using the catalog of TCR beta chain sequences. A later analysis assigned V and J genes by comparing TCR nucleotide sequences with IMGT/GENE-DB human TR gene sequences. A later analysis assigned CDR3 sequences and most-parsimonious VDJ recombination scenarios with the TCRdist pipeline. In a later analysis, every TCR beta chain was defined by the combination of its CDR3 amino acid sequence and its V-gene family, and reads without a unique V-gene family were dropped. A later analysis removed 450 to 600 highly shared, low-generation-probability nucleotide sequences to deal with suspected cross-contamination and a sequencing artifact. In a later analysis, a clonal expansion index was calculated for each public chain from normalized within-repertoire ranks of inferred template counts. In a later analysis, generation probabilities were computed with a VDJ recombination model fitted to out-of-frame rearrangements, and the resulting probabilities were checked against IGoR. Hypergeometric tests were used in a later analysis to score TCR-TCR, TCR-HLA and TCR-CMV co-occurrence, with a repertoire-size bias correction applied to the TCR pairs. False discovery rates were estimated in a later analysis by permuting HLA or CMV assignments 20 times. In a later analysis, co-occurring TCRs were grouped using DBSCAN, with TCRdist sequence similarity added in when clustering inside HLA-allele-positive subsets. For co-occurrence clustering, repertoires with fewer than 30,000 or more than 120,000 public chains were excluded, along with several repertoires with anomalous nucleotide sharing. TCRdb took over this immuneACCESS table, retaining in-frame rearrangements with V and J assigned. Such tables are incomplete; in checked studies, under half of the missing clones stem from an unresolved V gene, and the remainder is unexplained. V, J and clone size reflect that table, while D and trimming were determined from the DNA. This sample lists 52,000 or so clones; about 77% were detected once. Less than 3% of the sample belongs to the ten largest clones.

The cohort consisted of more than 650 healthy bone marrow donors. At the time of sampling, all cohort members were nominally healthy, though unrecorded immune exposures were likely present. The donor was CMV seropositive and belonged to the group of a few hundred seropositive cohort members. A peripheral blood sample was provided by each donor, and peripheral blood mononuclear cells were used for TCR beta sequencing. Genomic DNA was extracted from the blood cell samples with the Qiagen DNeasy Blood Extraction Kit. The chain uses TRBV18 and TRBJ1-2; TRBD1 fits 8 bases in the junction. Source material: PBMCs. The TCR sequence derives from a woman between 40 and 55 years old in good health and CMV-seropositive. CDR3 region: CASSLTGDDGYTF. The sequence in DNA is TGTGCCAGCTCACTGACAGGGGATGATGGCTACACCTTC.